This passage covers 26 T cell receptor beta chains from one sample sequenced in a study of tissue T cells after allogeneic stem cell transplantation. The method was immunoSEQ multiplex PCR; TCRdb's version includes in-frame clones alone and lacks a portion of them. The sample gives 8,000 to 8,500 clones, around half of which show up once; around 8% is in the top ten. Time point specified: mouse harvest day 7 after allogeneic transplant. The graft held 10^6 splenic CD5+ T cells and 10^7 T-cell-depleted bone marrow cells. The specimen was gut tissue. Receptor source: a female BALB/c mouse given C57BL/6 T cells with graft-versus-host disease after an allogeneic hematopoietic cell transplant.

Notes on this clone: Gene names denote mouse genes. The covered CDR3 bases are TGTGCAAGCAGCTTAGATCCCGGCAGTCAAAACACCTTGTAC. It translates to CASSLDPGSQNTLY. The entire CDR3 is CASSLDPGSQNTLYF. This chain connects TRBV16 to TRBJ2-4; D unclear. The read falls 1 residue short of the CDR3 end, and the missing part is taken from the germline J gene. Germline lookup yields CDR1 SGHSA and CDR2 FRNQAP. The ends were cut back, 0 bases at V and 0 bases at J, with 7 bases in the middle. This CDR3 is built from 15 residues.

For this clone: Mouse gene names apply. The missing CDR3 end, 1 residue past where the read stops, is filled in from the germline J gene. The chain is built from TRBV5 and TRBJ1-3; TRBD1 matches 8 bases. The CDR3 has 16 residues. From germline, CDR1 is LGHNA and CDR2 YNLKQL (reference sequence). J was trimmed by 0 bases and V by 3 bases; bases with no gene match: 4. The chain's CDR3 is CASSQTGEDSGNTLYF. The DNA read from the CDR3 is TGTGCCAGCAGCCAGACAGGGGAGGATTCTGGAAATACGCTCTAT.

As concerns this clone: Gene labels here are mouse ones. The missing CDR3 end, 1 residue past where the read stops, is filled in from the germline J gene. The chain is built from TRBV26 and TRBJ1-2; D not certain. The CDR3 is 14 amino acids. Germline-derived CDR1 and CDR2 are KGHPV and FQNQEV (reference sequence). V dropped 3 bases and J dropped 0 bases, with 8 bases sitting between them. The part of the CDR3 DNA that was read is TGTGCCAGCAGTCTTGAAAGGGCAAACTCCGACTACACC. Protein: CASSLERANSDYT. The entire CDR3 protein reads CASSLERANSDYTF.

As regards this clone: Gene names refer to mouse genes. The CDR3 is cut off 1 residue early in the read; its end comes from the germline J gene. The chain uses TRBV20 and TRBJ1-3; 9 bases map to TRBD1. This CDR3 spans 16 amino acids. V lost 5 bases to trimming and J lost 2 bases; unmatched junction nucleotides: 10. Germline lookup yields CDR1 GFQATS and CDR2 STVNSAI. Partial CDR3 DNA: TGTGGTGCTCCTACCCCTACAGGGGGCACTGGAAATACGCTCTAT. This encodes CGAPTPTGGTGNTLY. The CDR3, in full, reads CGAPTPTGGTGNTLYF.

In this sample, this clone turned up a few times. Gene names denote mouse genes. Coverage ceases 1 residue before the CDR3 finishes, and the germline J gene fills in the end. V is TRBV3 and J is TRBJ2-1; TRBD1 matches 7 bases. CDR1 and CDR2 from the germline V gene are SNHLY and FYNGKV (reference sequence). The CDR3 spans 13 residues. V lost 5 bases and J lost 4; bases outside the gene matches: 2. The chain's CDR3 is CASSRQGYAEQFF. The covered CDR3 bases are TGTGCCAGCAGCAGACAGGGATATGCTGAGCAGTTC.

Of note for this clone: Gene names and germline match the mouse. The observed sequence ends 1 residue before the CDR3 terminus, with the missing tail filled in from the germline J gene. The gene calls are TRBV23 and TRBJ2-4. The germline gives CDR1 KGHTA, CDR2 FQNQQP. The CDR3 has 14 amino acids. The part of the CDR3 DNA that was read is TGCTCCAGCAGTCAATCCGGGGGCCAAAACACCTTGTAC. Amino acid sequence: CSSSQSGGQNTLY. The full CDR3 sequence reads CSSSQSGGQNTLYF.

Only one count was recorded for this clone. The gene names here belong to mouse. The CDR3 loop reads CASSLGALEQYF. The part of the CDR3 DNA that was read is TGTGCCAGCTCTCTAGGGGCGCTTGAACAGTAC. The gene calls are TRBV12-1 and TRBJ2-7; the D gene could be TRBD1 or TRBD2 (5 bases each). The read halts 1 residue ahead of the CDR3 end, with the missing end drawn from the germline J gene. Germline-derived CDR1 and CDR2 are SGHSN and HYEKVE. CDR3 length: 12 residues. Trimming removed 1 base from V and 6 bases from J, with 9 bases in between.

Of note for this clone: Gene names are mouse gene names. The read ends 1 residue early relative to the CDR3; the germline J gene fills the gap. V and J are TRBV1 and TRBJ1-1; 12 bases match TRBD1. V shed 3 bases and J 3 bases; nucleotides not matched to a gene: 5. Germline-derived CDR1 and CDR2 are NSQYPW and LRSPGD (reference sequence). The CDR3 is 16 residues long. CDR3 DNA, as far as it was read: TGCACCTGCAGTGCCCGGGACAGGGGGCGCGACACAGAAGTCTTC. Translation gives CTCSARDRGRDTEVF. The entire CDR3 is CTCSARDRGRDTEVFF.

Sample share makes this clone medium-sized. Any gene name here is a mouse gene name. The DNA read from the CDR3 is TGTGGTGTGTCAGGGTCGGGAGACACCCAGTAC. It codes for CGVSGSGDTQY. The complete CDR3 reads CGVSGSGDTQYF. This chain joins TRBV20 and TRBJ2-5; perhaps TRBD1 as D (5 bases). The read stops 1 residue short of the end of the CDR3; the missing end is completed from the germline J gene. Per germline, CDR1 GFQATS and CDR2 STVNSAI. This CDR3 has 12 residues. Trimming cost V 7 bases and J 5 bases, with 13 bases left between them.

By share, this clone counts as medium-sized (0.01 to 0.1%). Mouse gene names apply. Read data end 1 residue before the CDR3 end; the end is taken from the germline J gene. V is TRBV19 and J is TRBJ2-7, with TRBD2 identical over 11 bases. The trim removed 3 bases at V and 4 bases at J, leaving 3 bases unmatched. The CDR3 runs 14 residues. The germline V gene has CDR1 FNHDT and CDR2 SITEND (reference sequence). The covered CDR3 bases are TGTGCCAGCAGTACGGGACTGGGGGTATATGAACAGTAC. This encodes CASSTGLGVYEQY. The full CDR3 is CASSTGLGVYEQYF.

Worth noting for this clone: Here the gene names and germline are mouse. The read terminates 1 residue ahead of where the CDR3 ends, so the germline J gene completes it. V and J are TRBV20 and TRBJ2-4; TRBD1 or TRBD2 may be the D gene (5 bases each). The CDR3 has 15 amino acids. The V gene lost 0 bases and the J gene lost 0 bases, with 10 bases spanning the gap. Germline V CDR1 and CDR2: GFQATS, STVNSAI. The sequenced part of the CDR3 DNA is TGTGGTGCTAGGGAGAACGGGGCGAGTCAAAACACCTTGTAC. Protein product: CGARENGASQNTLY. The CDR3, in full, reads CGARENGASQNTLYF.

There are a few counts of this clone. The germline and genes are mouse ones. The CDR3 goes on 1 residue after the read ends, and that part is filled in from the germline J gene. The chain is built from TRBV26 and TRBJ2-7; D is unresolved. V dropped 2 bases and J dropped 3 bases, with 5 bases sitting between them. This CDR3 is 12 amino acids long. CDR1 KGHPV and CDR2 FQNQEV come from the germline V gene (reference sequence). The chain's CDR3 is CASSLKGYEQYF. The CDR3 bases that were read are TGTGCCAGCAGTCTGAAGGGCTATGAACAGTAC.

The table lists this clone with a few counts. Gene names are mouse gene names. The read ends 1 residue early relative to the CDR3; the germline J gene fills the gap. In the same sample, other DNA sequences code for this CDR3. The V call is TRBV14, the J call TRBJ2-2; D possibly corresponds to TRBD2 (5 bases). V was shortened by 2 bases and J by 2 bases, with 7 bases between the two germline ends. The CDR3 extends over 14 amino acids. Germline CDR1 SGHDT, CDR2 FRDEAV. The CDR3 sequence is CASSFWGNTGQLYF. The CDR3 DNA, read in part, is TGTGCCAGCAGTTTTTGGGGTAACACCGGGCAGCTCTAC. Full variable domain (remainder filled in from reference TRBV14 and TRBJ2-2): EAGVTQSPRYAVLQEGQAVSFWCDPISGHDTLYWYQQPRDQGPQLLVYFRDEAVIDNSQLPSDRFSAVRPKGTNSTLKIQSAKQGDTATYLCASSFWGNTGQLYFGEGSKLTVL.

For this clone: The likely explanation is a read error, given a far larger clone one base away. The genes and germline here are from mouse. The read falls 1 residue short of the CDR3 end, and the missing part is taken from the germline J gene. The chain carries TRBV13-2 and TRBJ2-7, with unresolved D. Deletions cut 0 bases from V and 4 bases from J, with 8 bases between. CDR1 is NNHNN, CDR2 SYGAGS, per germline (reference sequence). The CDR3 consists of 13 residues. CDR3 protein: CASGDAPGYEQYF. Partial CDR3 DNA: TGTGCCAGCGGTGATGCACCGGGGTATGAACAGTAC.

Comments on this clone: Genes and germline come from the mouse. The read comes to an end 1 residue before the CDR3 does, leaving the germline J gene to fill in the end. The V gene is TRBV12-2, the J gene TRBJ1-4; 8 bases line up with TRBD1. The germline V gene encodes CDR1 SGHLS and CDR2 HYDKME. This CDR3 comprises 15 residues. Trimming took 1 base from V and 3 from J; bases not matched to a gene: 3. The CDR3 loop is CASSLTGEANERLFF. Incomplete CDR3 DNA: TGTGCCAGCTCTCTGACAGGGGAGGCCAACGAAAGATTATTT.

This clone rates as medium-sized. Genes and germline come from the mouse. The read halts 1 residue ahead of the CDR3 end, with the missing end drawn from the germline J gene. The V call is TRBV3, the J call TRBJ2-2, with D hard to call. Germline V gene lookup returns CDR1 SNHLY and CDR2 FYNGKV (reference sequence). The V end lost 2 bases, the J end lost 1 base, and 5 bases lay between the germline ends. The CDR3 sequence is 14 residues long. CDR3 amino acids: CASSLQENTGQLYF. The CDR3 bases that were read are TGTGCCAGCAGCTTACAAGAAAACACCGGGCAGCTCTAC.

As concerns this clone: Mouse gene names and germline throughout. The read ends 1 residue early relative to the CDR3; the germline J gene fills the gap. The chain has TRBV3 and TRBJ1-2; maybe TRBD1 (5 bases). From germline, CDR1 is SNHLY and CDR2 FYNGKV (reference sequence). The ends were cut back, 5 bases at V and 1 base at J, with 11 bases in the middle. This CDR3 has 14 amino acids. The CDR3 bases that were read are TGTGCCAGCAGCCACCGGACAAAAAACTCCGACTACACC. It codes for CASSHRTKNSDYT. The entire CDR3 is CASSHRTKNSDYTF.

Only a few counts were recorded for this clone. Gene names and germline refer to mouse. The read ends 1 residue shy of where the CDR3 ends; the end is completed using the germline J gene. The chain uses TRBV3 and TRBJ1-5; 11 nucleotides agree with TRBD1. Looked up from germline, CDR1 is SNHLY and CDR2 is FYNGKV (reference sequence). Unmatched junction bases numbered 4, after V lost 6 bases and J lost 3 bases. The CDR3 has 15 residues. The covered CDR3 bases are TGTGCCAGCAGACCCGGGACAGGGGGCAACCAGGCTCCGCTT. It codes for CASRPGTGGNQAPL. The whole CDR3 protein is CASRPGTGGNQAPLF. The full variable domain, completed using reference TRBV3 and TRBJ1-5, is GPKVLQIPSHQIIDMGQMVTLNCDPVSNHLYFYWYKQILGQQMEFLVNFYNGKVMEKSKLFKDQFSVERPDGSYFTLKIQPTALEDSAVYFCASRPGTGGNQAPLFGEGTRLSVL.

This clone was seen more than once but under ten times. All gene names here are mouse names. The CDR3 is cut off 1 residue early in the read; its end comes from the germline J gene. The rearrangement uses TRBV16 and TRBJ2-5; D is perhaps TRBD1 (5 bases). The germline V gene has CDR1 SGHSA and CDR2 FRNQAP. The V gene lost 4 bases and the J gene lost 4 bases, with 9 bases spanning the gap. The CDR3 contains 13 residues. The CDR3 loop is CASSSDRKDTQYF. CDR3 bases read: TGTGCAAGCAGCTCCGACAGAAAAGACACCCAGTAC.

About this clone itself: Mouse names are used for the genes. The CDR3 end is not reached by the read, which stops 1 residue before it; the germline J gene fills it in. The chain joins TRBV13-1 to TRBJ2-4; TRBD2 aligns across 9 bases. Trimming cost V 1 base and J 4 bases; bases outside gene matches: 4. Germline CDR1 and CDR2: NSHNY and SYGAGN. This CDR3 contains 15 residues. The CDR3 bases that were read are TGTGCCAGCAGTGATAGGGCTGGGGGGGAAAACACCTTGTAC. It encodes CASSDRAGGENTLY. The full CDR3 is CASSDRAGGENTLYF.

This clone was seen a few times. All gene names here are mouse names. The CDR3 end falls 1 residue outside the read, so it is completed with the germline J gene. Other DNA sequences of this sample code for an identical CDR3. The J gene is TRBJ2-7, the V gene TRBV31; 11 nucleotides line up with TRBD1. CDR3 length: 14 residues. Trimming at V came to 0 bases and at J to 3 bases, leaving 1 base not matched to a gene. CDR1 is GKSSPN and CDR2 is SITVG in the germline V gene. CDR3 amino acids: CAWSLGTGGYEQYF. CDR3 DNA (partial): TGTGCCTGGAGTCTGGGGACAGGGGGCTATGAACAGTAC.

Concerning this clone: Here the gene names and germline are mouse. The read terminates 1 residue before the CDR3 end, so the remaining end is supplied by the germline J gene. This rearrangement joins TRBV3 to TRBJ2-4; no definite D call. The CDR3 runs to 14 residues. The V end was cut by 5 bases, the J end by 0 bases, with 9 bases between. Germline lookup yields CDR1 SNHLY and CDR2 FYNGKV (reference sequence). The CDR3 loop reads CASSPGTSQNTLYF. The sequenced part of the CDR3 DNA is TGTGCCAGCAGCCCGGGAACTAGTCAAAACACCTTGTAC. The variable domain in full, with the rest retrieved from reference TRBV3 and TRBJ2-4, is GPKVLQIPSHQIIDMGQMVTLNCDPVSNHLYFYWYKQILGQQMEFLVNFYNGKVMEKSKLFKDQFSVERPDGSYFTLKIQPTALEDSAVYFCASSPGTSQNTLYFGAGTRLSVL.

Turning to this clone: Genes and germline are mouse. Read coverage stops 1 residue before the CDR3 terminus; the germline J gene supplies the remainder. This chain connects TRBV15 to TRBJ1-4; 11 positions agree with TRBD1. This CDR3 has 15 amino acids. V lost 2 bases and J lost 7; bases outside the gene matches: 3. The V gene's germline CDR1 is SGHND and CDR2 FRSKSL. CDR3 DNA, as far as it was read: TGTGCCAGCAGTTTAACGGGACAGGGGGGCGAAAGATTATTT. This sequence encodes CASSLTGQGGERLF. The complete CDR3 reads CASSLTGQGGERLFF.

Comment on this clone: The genes and germline here are from mouse. Other DNA variants within this sample encode the same CDR3. The CDR3: CASSRLGVDEQYF. The covered CDR3 bases are TGTGCAAGCAGCCGACTGGGGGTGGACGAACAGTAC. This rearrangement joins TRBV16 to TRBJ2-7; 9 bases map to TRBD2. With the read ending 1 residue before the CDR3 end, the germline J gene is used to fill in that end. Looked up from germline, CDR1 is SGHSA and CDR2 is FRNQAP. Trimming at V came to 5 bases and at J to 7 bases, leaving 6 bases not matched to a gene. The CDR3 is 13 residues long.

Comment on this clone: Mouse gene names apply. The CDR3 end lies 1 residue beyond the end of the read and is filled in from the germline J gene. V is TRBV26 and J is TRBJ1-3; 9 bases are a match to TRBD1. The germline V gene has CDR1 KGHPV and CDR2 FQNQEV (reference sequence). This CDR3 contains 14 residues. Trimming cost V 0 bases and J 8 bases; bases outside gene matches: 2. The CDR3 DNA, read in part, is TGTGCCAGCAGTCTGTCGGGACAGGGCCATACGCTCTAT. It specifies CASSLSGQGHTLY. The complete CDR3 reads CASSLSGQGHTLYF.

A remark on this clone: Genes and germline come from the mouse. Sequencing ends 1 residue short of the CDR3 end; the germline J gene provides the rest. This rearrangement joins TRBV26 to TRBJ2-5; D possibly corresponds to TRBD2 (6 bases). Trimming left V 2 bases short and J 3 bases short, with 9 bases between. CDR1 and CDR2 from the germline V gene are KGHPV and FQNQEV (reference sequence). The CDR3 extends over 14 amino acids. The CDR3 sequence is CASSLGTFQDTQYF. Partial CDR3 DNA: TGTGCCAGCAGTCTGGGGACTTTTCAAGACACCCAGTAC.